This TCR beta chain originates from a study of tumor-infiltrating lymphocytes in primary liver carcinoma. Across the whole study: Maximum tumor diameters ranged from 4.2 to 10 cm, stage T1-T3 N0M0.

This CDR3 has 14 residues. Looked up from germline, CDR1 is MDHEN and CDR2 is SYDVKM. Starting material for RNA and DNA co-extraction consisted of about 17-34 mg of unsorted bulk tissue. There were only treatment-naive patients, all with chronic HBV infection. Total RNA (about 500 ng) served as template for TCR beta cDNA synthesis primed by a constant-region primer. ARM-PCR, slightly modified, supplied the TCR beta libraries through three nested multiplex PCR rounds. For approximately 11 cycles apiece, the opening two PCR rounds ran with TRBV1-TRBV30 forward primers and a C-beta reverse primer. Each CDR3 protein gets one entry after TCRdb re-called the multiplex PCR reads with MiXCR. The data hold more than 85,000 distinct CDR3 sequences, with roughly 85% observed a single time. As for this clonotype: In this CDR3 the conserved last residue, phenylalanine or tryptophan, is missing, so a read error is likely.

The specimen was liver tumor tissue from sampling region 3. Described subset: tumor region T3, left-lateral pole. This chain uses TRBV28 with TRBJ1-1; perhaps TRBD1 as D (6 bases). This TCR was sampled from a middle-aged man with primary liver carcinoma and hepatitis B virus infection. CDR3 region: CASSLGQKNTEAFS. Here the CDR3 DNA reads TGCGCCAGCAGTTTAGGACAGAAGAACACTGAAGCTTTCTCT.